Detailed here is one TCR beta chain. Its antigen is unknown. The data were taken from a study of cytomegalovirus exposure and HLA in healthy donors. Across the whole study: Earlier work reported 100 million or so unique TCR beta sequences from about 180 million T cells. The study's findings and limits: There were 150 to 200 TCR beta chains listed as cytomegalovirus-associated. Reports indicate that TCR beta sequences accurately predicted the HLA-A and HLA-B alleles of most subjects. The majority of CMV-associated TCR beta chains were reported as apparently HLA-restricted in a later analysis.

PCR amplification relied on 60 Vbeta primers (plus 13 Jbeta primers). The data were produced by immunoSEQ multiplex PCR, yet TCRdb's version contains in-frame clones alone and is incomplete. The data contain roughly 130,000 clones, around 8.5% of them singletons. Germline-derived CDR1 and CDR2 are LNHDA and SQIVND (reference sequence). CDR3 size: 14 residues. The sample comprised PBMCs. This chain uses TRBV19 with TRBJ2-5, with a possible D match to TRBD1 (6 bases). The DNA matches TRBJ2-7 better at its end, which makes the J call doubtful. The TCR comes from a man aged 35 to 55 in good health and CMV-seronegative. The CDR3, as DNA: TGTGCCAGTAGTAATGGGGGCGGCTCCTACGAGCAGTACTTC. This translates into CASSNGGGSYEQYF.